The 28 T cell receptor beta chains reported below all come from one sample, sequenced in a study of cytomegalovirus exposure and HLA in healthy donors. PCR used 60 Vbeta primers and 13 Jbeta primers. The method was immunoSEQ multiplex PCR; TCRdb's version includes in-frame clones alone and lacks a portion of them. The data contain about 140,000 clones, about three fifths of them singletons. Sequencing was performed on PBMCs. These receptors were collected from a male donor in good health and CMV-seronegative.

This chain links TRBV5-4 with TRBJ1-1; 7 bases are shared with TRBD1. Germline loops: CDR1 SGHNT, CDR2 YYREEE (reference sequence). The V gene end was trimmed by 5 bases and the J gene end by 8 bases; junction bases not matched to a gene: 6. The CDR3 is 12 amino acids. CDR3 DNA: TGTGCCAGCAGGACCGAACAGGGGGAAGCTTTCTTT. It specifies CASRTEQGEAFF.

The chain links TRBV10-2 to TRBJ2-1, with unresolved D. CDR1 and CDR2 (germline): WSHSY, SAAADI. Between the trimmed V and J ends, which lost 6 bases and 0 bases, there was a span of 6 bases. The CDR3 totals 13 residues. This CDR3 reads CASSSGSYNEQFF. Written as DNA, the CDR3 is TGCGCCAGCAGCTCGGGCTCCTACAATGAGCAGTTCTTC.

The chain combines TRBV25-1 with TRBJ2-1; no reliable D call. Trimming left V 4 bases short and J 5 bases short, with 3 bases between. Germline V CDR1 and CDR2: MGHDK, SYGVNS. The CDR3 extends over 11 amino acids. CDR3 DNA: TGTGCCAGCAGTGGTAACAATGAGCAGTTCTTC. Translation: CASSGNNEQFF.

This chain connects TRBV2 to TRBJ1-1; no clear D gene. CDR1 is SNHLY and CDR2 is FYNNEI in the germline V gene. The V end lost 7 bases, the J end lost 2 bases, and 8 bases lay between the germline ends. The CDR3 extends over 12 amino acids. CDR3 region: CASKSGNTEAFF. The CDR3 DNA reads as TGTGCCAGCAAGAGCGGCAACACTGAAGCTTTCTTT. The full variable domain, in which reference TRBV2 and TRBJ1-1 provide the parts outside the CDR3, is EPEVTQTPSHQVTQMGQEVILRCVPISNHLYFYWYRQILGQKVEFLVSFYNNEISEKSEIFDDQFSVERPDGSNFTLKIRSTKLEDSAMYFCASKSGNTEAFFGQGTRLTVV.

The chain combines TRBV7-9 with TRBJ2-3; 8 bases map to TRBD1. V lost 5 bases to trimming and J lost 4 bases; unmatched junction nucleotides: 5. Per germline, CDR1 SEHNR and CDR2 FQNEAQ (reference sequence). The CDR3 covers 14 residues. DNA of the CDR3: TGTGCCAGCAGCCGAACAGGGGGTCCAGATACGCAGTATTTT. It yields the protein CASSRTGGPDTQYF.

This sequence joins TRBV10-3 and TRBJ2-1; 8 bases align to TRBD1. Per germline, CDR1 ENHRY and CDR2 SYGVKD. The trim removed 4 bases at V and 4 bases at J, leaving 21 bases unmatched. The CDR3 covers 20 residues. The CDR3 DNA reads as TGTGCCATCAGTGTAAGGTCCGGGACAGGCCCCAGGGTGGGGTACAATGAGCAGTTCTTC. Encoded protein: CAISVRSGTGPRVGYNEQFF.

In its sample, this clone was seen a few times. The chain has TRBV23-1 and TRBJ1-5; D possibly corresponds to TRBD1 (5 bases). TRBV23-1 is labeled an ORF, and its function is uncertain. The CDR3 extends over 14 amino acids. V was cut by 5 bases and J by 2 bases, with 10 bases left in between. CDR3 DNA sequence: TGCGCCAGCAGTGGTGTAGGGGGCAATCAGCCCCAGCATTTT. This codes for CASSGVGGNQPQHF.

The table lists this clone with a count of one. The rearrangement links TRBV7-9 to TRBJ2-5; TRBD2 aligns across 13 bases. CDR3 length equals 15 residues. J lost 7 bases, V lost 4 bases, and 6 bases had no gene match. Germline-derived CDR1 and CDR2 are SEHNR and FQNEAQ (reference sequence). CDR3: CASSYDWTSGGTQYF. The CDR3 DNA sequence: TGTGCCAGCAGCTACGACTGGACTAGCGGGGGGACCCAGTACTTC.

The chain carries TRBV9 and TRBJ1-1; 10 bases are a match to TRBD1. The ends lost 2 bases at V and 4 bases at J; junction bases unmatched: 5. The germline V gene has CDR1 SGDLS and CDR2 YYNGEE. The CDR3 covers 15 residues. For the CDR3, the DNA is TGTGCCAGCAGCGTGGGGTGGACAGGGGGCACTGAAGCTTTCTTT. Translation gives CASSVGWTGGTEAFF.

The rearrangement links TRBV6-5 to TRBJ1-2, with D perhaps TRBD1 (6 bases). There are 13 residues in the CDR3. V lost 6 bases and J lost 6, with 14 bases in between. In germline, CDR1 is MNHEY, CDR2 SVGAGI. This CDR3 reads CASRLTGWNGYTF. The DNA of the CDR3 is TGTGCCAGCAGGCTGACAGGATGGAATGGCTACACCTTC.

This clone was recorded a few times. V gene TRBV7-2 combines with J gene TRBJ2-7; 9 nucleotides align to TRBD2. This CDR3 comprises 17 residues. Germline-derived CDR1 and CDR2 are SGHTA and FQGNSA. V lost 6 bases and J lost 0; bases outside the gene matches: 12. The CDR3 loop reads CASRGGSGGRSSYEQYF. The CDR3 DNA is TGTGCCAGCAGGGGGGGTAGCGGGGGACGTTCCTCCTACGAGCAGTACTTC.

The chain combines TRBV4-1 with TRBJ1-4; 7 nucleotides line up with TRBD1. Germline CDR1 reads MGHRA; CDR2 reads YSYEKL. This CDR3 is built from 16 residues. V trimming: 1 base; J trimming: 7 bases; junction bases outside the gene matches: 9. CDR3 sequence (DNA): TGCGCCAGCAGCCAAGTATGGGACAGCGAAATTGAAAAACTGTTTTTT. Protein: CASSQVWDSEIEKLFF.

The rearrangement links TRBV5-8 to TRBJ1-6, with D possibly being TRBD1 (6 bases). Trimming cost V 3 bases and J 11 bases, with 12 bases left between them. The CDR3 runs to 13 residues. Germline CDR1 SGHTS, CDR2 YDEGEE. Written as DNA, the CDR3 is TGTGCCAGCAGCTCCTTTACAGGGACACCCCTCCACTTT. It translates to CASSSFTGTPLHF.

The chain couples TRBV15 to TRBJ2-5; D call uncertain. The CDR3 spans 17 residues. V gave up 0 bases and J gave up 3 bases, with 17 bases separating them. Germline CDR1 and CDR2: LNHNV and YYDKDF (reference sequence). The CDR3 DNA sequence: TGTGCCACCAGCAGAGATTTGACTCAGTACGCCGAAGAGACCCAGTACTTC. This encodes CATSRDLTQYAEETQYF.

The chain has TRBV5-6 and TRBJ2-3; 9 bases agree with TRBD1. This CDR3 is built from 17 residues. The J segment lost 0 bases and the V segment lost 0 bases, leaving 5 bases of the junction unmatched. Looked up from germline, CDR1 is SGHDT and CDR2 is YYEEEE. CDR3 nucleotides: TGTGCCAGCAGCTTGGACAGGGGGCTAAGAAGCACAGATACGCAGTATTTT. It encodes CASSLDRGLRSTDTQYF. Using reference TRBV5-6 and TRBJ2-3 for the parts outside the CDR3, the full variable domain is DAGVTQSPTHLIKTRGQQVTLRCSPKSGHDTVSWYQQALGQGPQFIFQYYEEEERQRGNFPDRFSGHQFPNYSSELNVNALLLGDSALYLCASSLDRGLRSTDTQYFGPGTRLTVL.

The genes are TRBV28 and TRBJ2-7; 7 nucleotides match TRBD1. Unmatched junction bases numbered 8, after V lost 6 bases and J lost 3 bases. Germline V CDR1 and CDR2: MDHEN, SYDVKM. The CDR3 consists of 14 residues. The CDR3 protein is CASSPDRLVYEQYF. The DNA of the CDR3 is TGTGCCAGCAGCCCGGACAGGTTGGTCTACGAGCAGTACTTC.

In this sample, this clone turned up a few times. Other DNA variants within this sample encode the same CDR3. The chain recombines TRBV18 with TRBJ2-1; 14 nucleotides align to TRBD2. The CDR3 loop spans 15 amino acids. CDR1 is KGHSH and CDR2 is LQKENI in the germline V gene. J lost 8 bases, V lost 0 bases, and 0 bases had no gene match. In DNA form, the CDR3 reads TGTGCCAGCTCACCACCGGGACTAGCGGGGGATGAGCAGTTCTTC. It specifies CASSPPGLAGDEQFF.

The chain is built from TRBV29-1 and TRBJ1-5, with a tentative D call TRBD1 (5 bases). Germline V CDR1 and CDR2: SQVTM, ANQGSEA. The CDR3 has 13 amino acids. The V gene lost 5 bases and the J gene lost 6 bases, with 14 bases spanning the gap. DNA of the CDR3: TGCAGCGTTTCGGGCAGGGATGGTCAGCCCCAGCATTTT. Translating it yields CSVSGRDGQPQHF.

Of note for this clone: Other DNA sequences of this sample code for an identical CDR3. The chain couples TRBV28 to TRBJ1-1; D possibly corresponds to TRBD1 (6 bases). The CDR3 runs to 12 residues. V was cut by 6 bases and J by 4 bases, with 9 bases left in between. Per germline, CDR1 MDHEN and CDR2 SYDVKM. CDR3 in DNA: TGTGCCAGCAGGGTACAGGGCACTGAAGCTTTCTTT. This sequence encodes CASRVQGTEAFF.

This clone was recorded a few times. The gene calls are TRBV4-2 and TRBJ1-2; no clear D gene. Trimming stripped 0 bases from V and 5 bases from J, with 10 bases between. Germline-derived CDR1 and CDR2 are LGHNA and YNFKEQ. The CDR3 sequence is 14 residues long. DNA for the CDR3: TGTGCCAGCAGCCAAGATCTCGGAGGGTATGGCTACACCTTC. Protein: CASSQDLGGYGYTF.

The chain is built from TRBV25-1 and TRBJ1-1; 11 bases fit TRBD1. Germline V gene sequence: CDR1 MGHDK, CDR2 SYGVNS. The CDR3 length is 15 residues. Germline trimming cut 3 bases from V and 3 bases from J; bases unmatched to any gene: 3. The CDR3 sequence: CASSEGQGEDTEAFF. In nucleotides, the CDR3 is TGTGCCAGCAGTGAGGGACAGGGGGAGGACACTGAAGCTTTCTTT.

V and J are TRBV18 and TRBJ2-7, with 10 nucleotides matching TRBD1. This CDR3 is 14 amino acids long. The V and J ends lost 5 bases and 10 bases, in that order; junction bases with no gene match: 11. Per the germline V gene, CDR1 is KGHSH and CDR2 is LQKENI. The CDR3 region has the DNA TGTGCCAGCTCAGCGCGACAGGGGGCAATTTCTCAGTACTTC. Residues: CASSARQGAISQYF.

V is TRBV19 and J is TRBJ1-2; the D gene is possibly TRBD1 (6 bases). This CDR3 region has 17 residues. Germline CDR1 reads LNHDA; CDR2 reads SQIVND (reference sequence). The V end lost 3 bases, the J end lost 2 bases, and 19 bases lay between the germline ends. This CDR3 reads CASSIVSGDLGNYGYTF. For the CDR3, the DNA is TGTGCCAGTAGTATTGTCTCAGGGGATCTCGGCAACTATGGCTACACCTTC.

V gene TRBV7-3 combines with J gene TRBJ1-2; TRBD1 agrees at 8 bases. The germline V gene encodes CDR1 SGHTA and CDR2 FQGTGA. The junction had 7 bases not matched to a gene; V was cut back by 2 bases and J by 5 bases. The CDR3 is 15 amino acids. CDR3 region: CASSLQGAVGYGYTF. CDR3 bases: TGTGCCAGCAGCTTACAGGGGGCGGTCGGGTATGGCTACACCTTC.

V and J are TRBV19 and TRBJ1-5; D is unresolved. CDR1 is LNHDA, CDR2 SQIVND, per germline (reference sequence). The CDR3 spans 15 residues. Trimming cost V 1 base and J 3 bases, with 10 bases left between them. This CDR3 is CASSIGLLLNQPQHF. The CDR3 DNA follows: TGTGCCAGTAGTATAGGTTTACTCCTCAATCAGCCCCAGCATTTT.

This sequence joins TRBV7-2 and TRBJ1-2, with D maybe TRBD1 (5 bases). Germline assignment: CDR1 SGHTA and CDR2 FQGNSA. The CDR3 has 13 residues. Trimming left V 6 bases short and J 8 bases short, with 16 bases between. The CDR3 reads CASSSDTFQGYTF. The CDR3 DNA sequence: TGTGCCAGCAGTTCGGACACCTTTCAGGGCTACACCTTC.

CDR3: CASSLASETQYF. The CDR3 DNA reads TGCGCCAGCAGCTTGGCGTCAGAGACCCAGTACTTC. The chain couples TRBV5-1 to TRBJ2-5; no definite D call. This CDR3 contains 12 residues. The ends were cut back, 0 bases at V and 4 bases at J, with 4 bases in the middle. CDR1 and CDR2 (germline): SGHRS, YFSETQ. Drawing the rest from reference TRBV5-1 and TRBJ2-5, the complete variable domain is KAGVTQTPRYLIKTRGQQVTLSCSPISGHRSVSWYQQTPGQGLQFLFEYFSETQRNKGNFPGRFSGRQFSNSRSEMNVSTLELGDSALYLCASSLASETQYFGPGTRLLVL.

This chain uses TRBV2 with TRBJ1-1, with 9 positions matching TRBD1. Germline V gene data show CDR1 as SNHLY and CDR2 as FYNNEI. V was pared by 6 bases and J by 0 bases, with 11 bases of the junction left unmatched. The CDR3 contains 17 residues. CDR3 sequence: CASSPWRDRAMNTEAFF. The CDR3 DNA reads TGTGCCAGCAGCCCGTGGCGGGACAGGGCTATGAACACTGAAGCTTTCTTT.